These 8 T cell receptor beta chains originate from one sample sequenced in a study of T cell repertoires in cytomegalovirus infection (dated by TCRdb to between 2017 and 2020). Sequencer: Illumina HiSeq 1500. TCRdb's own reprocessing of the public reads used fastp at Q25 and MiXCR and kept productive beta chains. Records with the same CDR3 protein are collapsed into one entry carrying the most frequent genes and DNA. This sample gives about 570,000 distinct CDR3 sequences in total; roughly 43% of them show up just once. Jointly, the top ten make up 48% of the sample. What the treatment or condition label conveys for this sample: in vitro stimulation with specific CMV peptide epitopes to enrich CMV-specific T cells. The antigens for these receptors are not known. Sequenced material: cultured PBMCs, taken from culture after CMV antigen stimulation. Receptor source: a human donor in good health (CMV status not recorded). Some clones in this sample may be carry-over from other donors' samples.

The genes are TRBV7-2 and TRBJ2-1; D call uncertain. Trimming removed 4 bases at V and 6 bases at J, with 10 bases between. Germline loops: CDR1 SGHTA, CDR2 FQGNSA. The CDR3 sequence is 13 residues long. The CDR3 loop is CASSSSPPNEQFF. The CDR3 region has the DNA TGTGCCAGCAGCTCATCCCCCCCCAATGAGCAGTTCTTC.

The chain employs TRBV14 and TRBJ1-6; D unresolved. Germline CDR1 reads SGHDN; CDR2 reads FVKESK. The CDR3 is made up of 14 amino acids. Between the trimmed V and J ends, which lost 0 bases and 8 bases, there was a span of 8 bases. CDR3 sequence (DNA): TGTGCCAGCAGCCAAGATAACAACTATTCACCCCTCCACTTT. It encodes CASSQDNNYSPLHF.

The chain joins TRBV2 to TRBJ2-1; 11 positions match TRBD2. V lost 6 bases and J lost 9; bases outside the gene matches: 10. The CDR3 runs to 15 residues. Germline V gene data show CDR1 as SNHLY and CDR2 as FYNNEI. The CDR3 nucleotides read TGTGCCAGCAGCGCCCTAGCGGGAGGTGGCAGTGAGCAGTTCTTC. Its protein product is CASSALAGGGSEQFF.

This clonotype was recorded many times. The CDR3 region is CASSFRTSSYEQYF. The CDR3 DNA follows: TGTGCCAGCAGCTTCCGGACAAGTTCTTACGAGCAGTACTTC. The V gene is TRBV7-2, the J gene TRBJ2-7; possibly TRBD1 for D (5 bases). Germline V CDR1 and CDR2: SGHTA, FQGNSA. The CDR3 runs to 14 residues. V dropped 3 bases and J dropped 4 bases, with 13 bases sitting between them.

This clonotype was counted between two and nine times. The gene calls are TRBV9 and TRBJ1-5; tentatively, D is TRBD1 (5 bases). The CDR3 is 14 residues long. V lost 0 bases, J lost 9 bases, and 13 bases lay in between. Germline assignment: CDR1 SGDLS and CDR2 YYNGEE. The CDR3 is CASSVVSPRGPQHF. In DNA, the CDR3 is TGTGCCAGCAGCGTAGTATCACCTAGGGGGCCCCAGCATTTT.

A few counts support this clonotype. This chain uses TRBV19 with TRBJ1-1; the match to TRBD1 covers 8 bases. The CDR3 runs to 10 residues. Germline V gene sequence: CDR1 LNHDA, CDR2 SQIVND (reference sequence). Losses at the gene ends were 10 bases for V and 9 bases for J; bases not matched to a gene: 4. As DNA, the CDR3 is TGTGCCACCGACAGGGGTCAAGCTTTCTTT. This encodes CATDRGQAFF. Complete variable domain (other parts from reference TRBV19 and TRBJ1-1): DGGITQSPKYLFRKEGQNVTLSCEQNLNHDAMYWYRQDPGQGLRLIYYSQIVNDFQKGDIAEGYSVSREKKESFPLTVTSAQKNPTAFYLCATDRGQAFFGQGTRLTVV.

The table lists this clonotype with a few counts. The chain uses TRBV19 and TRBJ2-1; possible D gene TRBD2, 6 bases. Germline V gene lookup returns CDR1 LNHDA and CDR2 SQIVND (reference sequence). Trimming removed 1 base from V and 0 bases from J, with 10 bases in between. There are 16 residues in the CDR3. The CDR3 loop is CASSIGRGYSYNEQFF. The CDR3 region has the DNA TGTGCCAGTAGTATAGGGAGGGGCTACTCCTACAATGAGCAGTTCTTC.

This clonotype was seen more than once but under ten times. The rearrangement uses TRBV12-3 or TRBV12-4 and TRBJ1-2, with no clear D. This CDR3 has 14 amino acids. The V gene lost 2 bases and the J gene lost 5 bases, with 12 bases spanning the gap. CDR3 coding DNA: TGTGCCAGCAGTTTATTGGGGATTCCTTATGGCTACACCTTC. It yields the protein CASSLLGIPYGYTF.